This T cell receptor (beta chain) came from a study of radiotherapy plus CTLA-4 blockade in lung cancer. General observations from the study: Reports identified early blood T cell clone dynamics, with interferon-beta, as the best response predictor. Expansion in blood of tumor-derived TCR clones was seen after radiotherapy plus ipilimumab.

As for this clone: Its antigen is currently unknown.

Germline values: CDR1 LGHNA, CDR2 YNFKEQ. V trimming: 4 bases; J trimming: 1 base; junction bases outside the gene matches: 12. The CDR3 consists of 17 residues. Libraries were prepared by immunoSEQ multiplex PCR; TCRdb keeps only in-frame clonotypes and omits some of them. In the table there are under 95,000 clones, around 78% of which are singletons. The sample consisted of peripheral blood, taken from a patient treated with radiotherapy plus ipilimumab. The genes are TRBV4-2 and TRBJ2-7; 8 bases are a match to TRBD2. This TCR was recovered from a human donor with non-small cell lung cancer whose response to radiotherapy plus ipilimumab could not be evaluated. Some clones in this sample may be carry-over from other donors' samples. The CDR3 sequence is CASSRQTDGGGSYEQYF. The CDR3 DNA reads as TGTGCCAGCAGCCGCCAGACAGACGGGGGGGGGTCCTACGAGCAGTACTTC.